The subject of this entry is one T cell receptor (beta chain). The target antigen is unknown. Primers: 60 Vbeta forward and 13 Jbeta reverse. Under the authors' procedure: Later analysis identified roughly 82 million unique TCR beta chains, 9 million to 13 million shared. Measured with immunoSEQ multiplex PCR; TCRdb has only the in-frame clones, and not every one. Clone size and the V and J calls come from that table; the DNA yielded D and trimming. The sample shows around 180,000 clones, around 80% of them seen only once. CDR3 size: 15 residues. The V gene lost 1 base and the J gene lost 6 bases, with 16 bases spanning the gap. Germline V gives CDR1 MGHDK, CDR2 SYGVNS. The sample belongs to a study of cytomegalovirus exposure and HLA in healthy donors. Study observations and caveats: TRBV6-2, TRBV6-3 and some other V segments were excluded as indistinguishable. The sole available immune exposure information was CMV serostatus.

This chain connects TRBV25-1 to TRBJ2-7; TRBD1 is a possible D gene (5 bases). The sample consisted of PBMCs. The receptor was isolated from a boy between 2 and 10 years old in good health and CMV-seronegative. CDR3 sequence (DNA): TGTGCCAGCAGTGAATCACAGGCCCACTCGGGCGAGCAGTACTTC. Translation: CASSESQAHSGEQYF.